Given below is one T cell receptor (beta chain) in context. The germline CDR1 and CDR2 sequences are MRHNA and SNTAGT. The CDR3 length is 16 residues. V was pared by 3 bases and J by 3 bases, with 15 bases between. Documented treatment: around 19 received Ad26.COV2.S at low or high dose, single or two shots; several received placebo; per-sample allocation not given. At day 63 after the first vaccine or placebo injection, samples were drawn. Ad26.COV2.S expressed prefusion-stabilized spike from the original Wuhan strain. The data stem from a study of Ad26.COV2.S vaccination and SARS-CoV-2 variants. Libraries were prepared by immunoSEQ multiplex PCR; TCRdb keeps only in-frame clonotypes and omits some of them. The table has about 440,000 clones, less than 95% seen once.

The rearrangement uses TRBV6-4 and TRBJ2-1; D might be TRBD2 (6 bases). This clonotype was sampled from a person between 18 and 65 years old who received the Ad26.COV2.S COVID-19 vaccine or a placebo. The input for sequencing was peripheral blood, taken in a trial of Ad26.COV2.S vaccine versus placebo. The CDR3 loop is CASSEASVGDYNEQFF. For the CDR3, the DNA is TGTGCCAGCAGTGAGGCTAGCGTGGGTGACTACAATGAGCAGTTCTTC.